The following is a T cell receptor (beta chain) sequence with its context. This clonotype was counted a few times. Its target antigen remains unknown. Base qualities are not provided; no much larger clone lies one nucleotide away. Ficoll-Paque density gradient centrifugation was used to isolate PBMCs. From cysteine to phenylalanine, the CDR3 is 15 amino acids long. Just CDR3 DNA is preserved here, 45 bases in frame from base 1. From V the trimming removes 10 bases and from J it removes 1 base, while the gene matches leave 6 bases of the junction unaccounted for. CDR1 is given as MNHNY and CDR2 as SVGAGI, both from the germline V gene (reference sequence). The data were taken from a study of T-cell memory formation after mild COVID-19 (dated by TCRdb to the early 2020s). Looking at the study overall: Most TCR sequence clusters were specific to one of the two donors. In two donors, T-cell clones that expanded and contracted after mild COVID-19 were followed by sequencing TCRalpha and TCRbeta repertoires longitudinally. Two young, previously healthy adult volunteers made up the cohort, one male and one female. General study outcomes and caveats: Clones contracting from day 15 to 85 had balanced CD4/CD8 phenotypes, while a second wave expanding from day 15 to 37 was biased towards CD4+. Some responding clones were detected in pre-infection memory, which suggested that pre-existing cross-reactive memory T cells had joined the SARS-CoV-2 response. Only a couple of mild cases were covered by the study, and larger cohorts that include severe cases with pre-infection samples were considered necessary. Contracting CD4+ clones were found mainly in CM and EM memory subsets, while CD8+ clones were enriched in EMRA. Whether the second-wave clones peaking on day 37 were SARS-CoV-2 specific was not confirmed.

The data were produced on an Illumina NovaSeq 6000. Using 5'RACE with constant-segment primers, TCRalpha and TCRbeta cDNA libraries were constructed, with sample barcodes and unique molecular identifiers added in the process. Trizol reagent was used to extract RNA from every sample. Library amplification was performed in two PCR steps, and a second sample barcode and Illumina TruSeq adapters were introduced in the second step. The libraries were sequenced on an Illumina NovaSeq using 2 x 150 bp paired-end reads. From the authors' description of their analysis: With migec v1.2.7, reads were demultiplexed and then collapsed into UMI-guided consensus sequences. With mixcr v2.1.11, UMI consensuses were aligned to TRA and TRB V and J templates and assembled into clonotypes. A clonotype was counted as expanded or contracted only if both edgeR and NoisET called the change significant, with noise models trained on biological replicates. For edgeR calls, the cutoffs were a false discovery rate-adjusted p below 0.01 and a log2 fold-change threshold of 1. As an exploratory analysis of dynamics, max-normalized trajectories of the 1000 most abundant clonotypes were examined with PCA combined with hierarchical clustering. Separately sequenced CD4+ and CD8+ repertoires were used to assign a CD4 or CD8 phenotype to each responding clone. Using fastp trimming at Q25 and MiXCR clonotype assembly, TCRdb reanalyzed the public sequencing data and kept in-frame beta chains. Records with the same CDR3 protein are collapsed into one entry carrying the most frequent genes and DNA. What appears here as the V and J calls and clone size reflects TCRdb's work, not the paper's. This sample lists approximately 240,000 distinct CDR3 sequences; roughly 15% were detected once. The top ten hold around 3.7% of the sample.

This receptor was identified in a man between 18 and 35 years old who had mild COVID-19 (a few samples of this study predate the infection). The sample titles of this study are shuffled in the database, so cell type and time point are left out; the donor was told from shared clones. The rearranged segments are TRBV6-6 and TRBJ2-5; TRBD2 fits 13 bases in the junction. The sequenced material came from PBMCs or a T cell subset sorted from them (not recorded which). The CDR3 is CATRGTSGVQETQYF. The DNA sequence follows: TGTGCCACTAGGGGGACTAGCGGGGTCCAAGAGACCCAGTACTTC.